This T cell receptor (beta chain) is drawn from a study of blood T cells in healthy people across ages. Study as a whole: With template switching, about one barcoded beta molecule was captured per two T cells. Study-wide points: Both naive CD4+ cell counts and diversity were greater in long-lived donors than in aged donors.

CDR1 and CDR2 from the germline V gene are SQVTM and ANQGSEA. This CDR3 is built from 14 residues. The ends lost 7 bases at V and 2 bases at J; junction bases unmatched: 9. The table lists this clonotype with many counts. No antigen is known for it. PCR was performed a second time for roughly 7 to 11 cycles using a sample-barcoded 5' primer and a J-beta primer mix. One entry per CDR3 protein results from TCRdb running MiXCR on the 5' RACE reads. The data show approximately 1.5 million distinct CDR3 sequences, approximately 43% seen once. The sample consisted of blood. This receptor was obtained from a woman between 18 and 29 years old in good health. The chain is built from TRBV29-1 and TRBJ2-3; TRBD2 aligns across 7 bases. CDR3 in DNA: TGCAGCGGCGGACCGGGACTATCCACAGATACGCAGTATTTT. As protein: CSGGPGLSTDTQYF.